One and the same sample provided the 23 T cell receptor beta chains below, sequenced in a study of blood T cells in healthy people across ages. A second PCR of 7 to 11 cycles used a sample-barcoded 5' primer and a J-beta primer mix. TCRdb redid the calling of the 5' RACE reads with MiXCR, one entry per CDR3 protein. The sample records about 640,000 distinct CDR3 sequences, approximately 30% being singletons. The sample consisted of blood. All receptors derive from an elderly woman in good health.

This clonotype occurred a few times. This chain uses TRBV3-1 with TRBJ2-1, with TRBD1 matching over 10 bases. V trimming: 2 bases; J trimming: 8 bases; junction bases outside the gene matches: 9. Looked up from germline, CDR1 is LGHDT and CDR2 is YNNKEL (reference sequence). The CDR3 runs to 16 residues. The chain's CDR3 is CASSQWGQGRTDEQFF. The CDR3 DNA follows: TGTGCCAGCAGCCAATGGGGACAGGGGCGCACGGATGAGCAGTTCTTC.

This clonotype appeared many times. The V and J genes are TRBV5-1 and TRBJ2-7; a possible D gene is TRBD2 (6 bases). Per the germline V gene, CDR1 is SGHRS and CDR2 is YFSETQ. This CDR3 has 14 residues. V lost 1 base to trimming and J lost 3 bases, with 11 bases between them. CDR3 sequence (DNA): TGCGCCAGCAGCTTGACGGGGGATTACTACGAGCAGTACTTC. Its translation is CASSLTGDYYEQYF.

This clonotype was detected ten times or more. The J gene is TRBJ1-1, the V gene TRBV20-1; D gene uncertain. Germline-derived CDR1 and CDR2 are DFQATT and SNEGSKA (reference sequence). V lost 6 bases to trimming and J lost 1 base, with 9 bases between them. The CDR3 covers 12 residues. CDR3 bases: TGCAGTGCCTTGGGATGGAACACTGAAGCTTTCTTT. This gives the protein CSALGWNTEAFF.

This clonotype has ten or more counts. J is TRBJ2-6 and V is TRBV20-1; D not resolved. The V gene lost 5 bases and the J gene lost 0 bases, with 8 bases spanning the gap. Germline-derived CDR1 and CDR2 are DFQATT and SNEGSKA (reference sequence). The CDR3 runs 14 residues. In DNA, the CDR3 is TGCAGTGCTCCGGCCGGCTCTGGGGCCAACGTCCTGACTTTC. Translated: CSAPAGSGANVLTF.

There are many counts of this clonotype. The rearrangement joins TRBV6-5 to TRBJ2-3, with D hard to call. In germline, CDR1 is MNHEY, CDR2 SVGAGI. The CDR3 loop spans 15 amino acids. V lost 2 bases, J lost 1 base, and 10 bases lay in between. In nucleotides, the CDR3 is TGTGCCAGCAGTTACGGTAGCTACCGCACAGATACGCAGTATTTT. Its translation: CASSYGSYRTDTQYF.

On this clonotype: Being one base from a much bigger clone, this may be a read error. The chain employs TRBV20-1 and TRBJ2-5; a weak D match, TRBD2 (6 bases). The CDR3 runs to 13 residues. V was pared by 7 bases and J by 10 bases, with 22 bases between. Per germline, CDR1 DFQATT and CDR2 SNEGSKA (reference sequence). The CDR3 nucleotides are TGCAGTGTCATGCGGCGGGGCCCGTATATCCAGTACTTC. The encoded protein is CSVMRRGPYIQYF.

The CDR3 is CASSPPRQGLFAFF. The DNA for the CDR3 is TGTGCCAGCTCACCACCGAGGCAGGGTTTATTTGCTTTCTTT. V is TRBV18 and J is TRBJ1-1; TRBD1 might be the D (5 bases). Germline V gene data show CDR1 as KGHSH and CDR2 as LQKENI. The CDR3 has 14 amino acids. Trimming removed 0 bases at V and 11 bases at J, with 16 bases between.

This clonotype has a count of ten or more. J is TRBJ2-1 and V is TRBV6-6, with 12 positions matching TRBD2. V shed 4 bases, J shed 9 bases, and the junction held 10 bases outside the gene matches. Germline V gene lookup returns CDR1 MNHNY and CDR2 SVGAGI (reference sequence). CDR3 length: 16 amino acids. This CDR3 is CASSSNLAGGPGEQFF. The CDR3 nucleotides are TGTGCCAGCAGTTCGAACCTAGCGGGGGGGCCTGGTGAGCAGTTCTTC.

The V gene is TRBV30, the J gene TRBJ1-1; D gene unclear. The CDR3 runs to 13 residues. Per the germline V gene, CDR1 is GTSNPN and CDR2 is SVGIG (reference sequence). Trimming removed 0 bases from V and 0 bases from J, with 5 bases in between. The CDR3 region has the DNA TGTGCCTGGAGTGTGGGGATGAACACTGAAGCTTTCTTT. Protein: CAWSVGMNTEAFF.

Points on this clonotype: One end of the junction is discordant with germline, which a read error may explain. The rearrangement joins TRBV20-1 to TRBJ1-1; no clear D gene. Germline assignment: CDR1 DFQATT and CDR2 SNEGSKA (reference sequence). This CDR3 comprises 14 residues. CDR3 sequence (DNA): TGCAGTGCTCCCCGGTCCTCCACGAACACTGGAGCTTTCTTT. Amino acid sequence: CSAPRSSTNTGAFF.

The V and J genes are TRBV3-1 and TRBJ1-6; D gene unclear. Germline assignment: CDR1 LGHDT and CDR2 YNNKEL (reference sequence). The CDR3 has 15 residues. V was shortened by 0 bases and J by 12 bases, with 15 bases between the two germline ends. The CDR3 region is CASSQETRFGEPLHF. The CDR3 nucleotides are TGTGCCAGCAGCCAAGAAACCCGCTTTGGTGAACCCCTCCACTTT.

This clonotype was counted between two and nine times. The genes are TRBV11-2 and TRBJ2-2, with 7 nucleotides matching TRBD2. CDR1 and CDR2 from the germline V gene are SGHAT and FQNNGV. With 0 bases clipped from V and 4 bases from J, the junction kept 2 bases outside the gene matches. The CDR3 runs to 15 residues. This CDR3 is CASSLDGRATGELFF. The DNA of the CDR3 is TGTGCCAGCAGCTTAGATGGGAGGGCCACCGGGGAGCTGTTTTTT.

This clonotype was detected once. The V gene is TRBV29-1, the J gene TRBJ2-3; D might be TRBD2 (5 bases). Germline V lookup: CDR1 SQVTM, CDR2 ANQGSEA. The CDR3 has 12 amino acids. Trimming removed 4 bases from V and 5 bases from J, with 10 bases in between. The CDR3 protein is CSVAGLLDTQYF. Here the CDR3 DNA reads TGCAGCGTTGCCGGACTGCTAGATACGCAGTATTTT.

Many counts were recorded for this clonotype. The chain recombines TRBV4-1 with TRBJ2-7, with TRBD1 matching over 9 bases. The CDR3 is 18 residues long. Looked up from germline, CDR1 is MGHRA and CDR2 is YSYEKL. Germline trimming cut 0 bases from V and 4 bases from J; bases unmatched to any gene: 13. The CDR3, as DNA: TGCGCCAGCAGCCAAGATCTTAAGGGGACAGGGTATCTATACGAGCAGTACTTC. Residues: CASSQDLKGTGYLYEQYF.

This clonotype has only a few counts. This sequence may be a read error, since a much larger clone differs from it by one base. The gene calls are TRBV7-3 and TRBJ1-1, with D possibly being TRBD1 (5 bases). Trimming stripped 6 bases from V and 6 bases from J, with 17 bases between. The CDR3 is 14 residues long. Germline CDR1 is SGHTA and CDR2 is FQGTGA. As DNA, the CDR3 is TGTGCCAGCAGGCGAACCGGGACTTTGGCTGAAGCTTTCTTT. This gives the protein CASRRTGTLAEAFF.

This chain links TRBV7-2 with TRBJ2-3; D may be TRBD2 (5 bases). The CDR3 length is 12 residues. V gave up 7 bases and J gave up 8 bases, with 13 bases separating them. Germline CDR1 and CDR2: SGHTA and FQGNSA. CDR3 in DNA: TGTGCCAGCAAAATCTTCGGAGGTACGCAGTATTTT. Protein sequence: CASKIFGGTQYF.

This clonotype was counted at least ten times. The J gene is TRBJ1-1, the V gene TRBV6-6; D gene ambiguous. The CDR3 extends over 15 amino acids. Germline loops: CDR1 MNHNY, CDR2 SVGAGI (reference sequence). V shed 6 bases and J shed 1 base, with 15 bases lying between them. The CDR3 DNA is TGTGCCAGCAGCCGAGTCGATTTTCGGAACACTGAAGCTTTCTTT. Encoded protein: CASSRVDFRNTEAFF.

V usage is TRBV6-1 and J usage is TRBJ2-1; the D gene is possibly TRBD1 (6 bases). Germline V CDR1 and CDR2: MNHNS, SASEGT. The CDR3 is 15 residues long. Trimming left V 4 bases short and J 1 base short, with 11 bases between. The CDR3 nucleotides read TGTGCCAGCAGTGGGGGGCAGGGTTCCTACAATGAGCAGTTCTTC. This codes for CASSGGQGSYNEQFF.

This clonotype was counted ten times or more. This chain joins TRBV6-6 and TRBJ2-3; 13 bases map to TRBD2. Germline lookup yields CDR1 MNHNY and CDR2 SVGAGI (reference sequence). V shed 4 bases and J 7 bases; nucleotides not matched to a gene: 11. The CDR3 extends over 17 amino acids. This chain's CDR3 is CASSFSPLTSGGNTQYF. The CDR3 coding sequence is TGTGCCAGCAGTTTTTCTCCATTGACTAGCGGGGGGAATACGCAGTATTTT.

This clonotype was counted many times. This chain joins TRBV7-2 and TRBJ2-1, with 8 bases identical to TRBD2. Trimming cost V 3 bases and J 4 bases; bases outside gene matches: 11. The length of the CDR3 is 17 residues. CDR1 is SGHTA, CDR2 FQGNSA, per germline. The CDR3 here is CASSFTLGRGAYNEQFF. The CDR3 DNA is TGTGCCAGCAGCTTCACCCTTGGGCGGGGGGCGTACAATGAGCAGTTCTTC. Complete variable domain (other parts from reference TRBV7-2 and TRBJ2-1): GAGVSQSPSNKVTEKGKDVELRCDPISGHTALYWYRQSLGQGLEFLIYFQGNSAPDKSGLPSDRFSAERTGGSVSTLTIQRTQQEDSAVYLCASSFTLGRGAYNEQFFGPGTRLTVL.

This clonotype was counted at least ten times. This chain links TRBV20-1 with TRBJ2-3, with a weak D call TRBD2 (5 bases). Germline-derived CDR1 and CDR2 are DFQATT and SNEGSKA (reference sequence). The CDR3 spans 12 residues. V lost 7 bases to trimming and J lost 1 base, with 9 bases between them. For the CDR3, the DNA is TGCAGTGTTGAGGGAGGCACAGATACGCAGTATTTT. Translating it yields CSVEGGTDTQYF.

This clonotype was seen repeatedly, ten times or more. V gene TRBV9 combines with J gene TRBJ2-7; D not resolved. Germline CDR1 is SGDLS and CDR2 is YYNGEE. Deletions cut 0 bases from V and 1 base from J, with 8 bases between. The CDR3 length is 14 residues. CDR3 DNA sequence: TGTGCCAGCAGCGTAGGGGCGCTATCCTACGAGCAGTACTTC. Residues: CASSVGALSYEQYF.

As regards this clonotype: One base away lies a much larger clone, so this may be a sequencing read error. J is TRBJ2-1 and V is TRBV6-2 or TRBV6-3, with D maybe TRBD1 (6 bases). The CDR3 contains 17 residues. The germline V gene encodes CDR1 MNHEY and CDR2 SVGEGT. The CDR3 bases are TGTGTCAGCAGTTACTCACAGGGATACGGCCCCTACAATGAGCAGTTCTTC. Translation: CVSSYSQGYGPYNEQFF.